The 8 T cell receptor beta chains below come from one sample, sequenced in a study of T cell clonality in common variable immunodeficiency (dated by TCRdb to the mid-2010s). What the authors observed across the whole study: CVID TCRbeta sequences reportedly showed fewer deletions and N-nucleotide insertions and lacked highly modified clones with 13 or more V deletions.

The library came from the immunoSEQ multiplex PCR assay. Entries here come from immuneACCESS through TCRdb and include only in-frame sequences with V and J called. Some clones fail to appear in such tables; in the studies checked, an unresolved V gene covers under half of the shortfall, and the cause of the remainder is unknown. There are approximately 17,000 clones in this sample, and none of them is a singleton. Of the sample, more than 12% falls within the top ten clones. Their recognized antigens are unknown. Sequenced material: peripheral blood mononuclear cells. These receptors all stem from a human donor with common variable immunodeficiency.

This clone was seen a few times. The CDR3 end lies 3 residues beyond the end of the read and is filled in from the germline J gene. The chain combines TRBV18 with TRBJ1-4, with D perhaps TRBD1 (5 bases). V was pared by 0 bases and J by 8 bases, with 13 bases between. The germline CDR1 and CDR2 sequences are KGHSH and LQKENI. This CDR3 is built from 15 residues. CDR3 amino acids: CASSPPWGGGEKLFF. The CDR3 DNA, read in part, is TGTGCCAGCTCACCACCATGGGGGGGAGGCGAAAAA.

Comments on this clone: The read gets to within 3 residues of the CDR3 end, and the germline J gene fills in the rest. The chain links TRBV7-9 to TRBJ1-1, with unresolved D. CDR3 length: 14 amino acids. Trimming removed 1 base from V and 5 bases from J, with 11 bases in between. Germline V gene data show CDR1 as SEHNR and CDR2 as FQNEAQ (reference sequence). The CDR3 spells CASSLVGGLTEAFF. The sequenced part of the CDR3 DNA is TGTGCCAGCAGCTTAGTCGGAGGGCTTACTGAA.

Only a few counts were recorded for this clone. The read ends 3 residues before the CDR3 terminus; that terminus is restored from the germline J gene. V gene TRBV23-1 combines with J gene TRBJ2-3; D is undetermined. TRBV23-1 carries the ORF label, with uncertain function. The CDR3 runs 13 residues. The germline V and J ends were trimmed by 3 bases and 4 bases, with 8 bases remaining between them. The CDR3 sequence is CASSHFSSDTQYF. CDR3 DNA, as far as it was read: TGCGCCAGCAGTCATTTCAGTTCAGATACG.

This clone was observed many times. The read stops 3 residues short of the end of the CDR3; the missing end is completed from the germline J gene. The rearrangement uses TRBV20-1 and TRBJ2-5, with a weak D call TRBD1 (6 bases). Germline CDR1 DFQATT, CDR2 SNEGSKA (reference sequence). V lost 0 bases and J lost 1, with 12 bases in between. This CDR3 region has 15 residues. CDR3 amino acids: CSARDPRQVQETQYF. The CDR3 bases that were read are TGCAGTGCTAGAGACCCTAGACAGGTCCAAGAGACC.

About this clone: The CDR3 end falls 3 residues outside the read, so it is completed with the germline J gene. This chain joins TRBV6-2 or TRBV6-3 and TRBJ2-3; TRBD1 aligns across 9 bases. Trimming at V came to 5 bases and at J to 3 bases, leaving 3 bases not matched to a gene. The CDR3 spans 14 residues. Germline CDR1 and CDR2: MNHEY and SVGEGT. The CDR3 DNA, read in part, is TGTGCCAGCAGTCGACAGGGGGTGACAGATACG. Translated: CASSRQGVTDT. The whole CDR3 protein reads CASSRQGVTDTQYF.

This clone has only a few counts. The missing CDR3 end, 3 residues past where the read stops, is filled in from the germline J gene. The genes are TRBV19 and TRBJ1-2, with TRBD1 matching over 7 bases. Trimming at V came to 7 bases and at J to 4 bases, leaving 6 bases not matched to a gene. Looked up from germline, CDR1 is LNHDA and CDR2 is SQIVND (reference sequence). This CDR3 comprises 13 residues. The CDR3 DNA, read in part, is TGTGCCAGTAAAAGGGGGCGCGCCTATGGC. Translating gives CASKRGRAYG. The CDR3 reads in full as CASKRGRAYGYTF.

This clone was seen a handful of times. The DNA ends 3 residues before the CDR3 does, and the rest of the CDR3 is filled in from the germline J gene. The chain couples TRBV19 to TRBJ2-5; D possibly corresponds to TRBD2 (6 bases). V was trimmed by 9 bases and J by 2 bases, leaving 13 bases between them. This CDR3 has 13 residues. Per germline, CDR1 LNHDA and CDR2 SQIVND (reference sequence). CDR3 sequence reads: CASRGLMQETQYF. Incomplete CDR3 DNA: TGTGCCAGCCGGGGACTGATGCAAGAGACC.

Ten or more counts support this clone. The CDR3 extends 3 residues past the end of the read, so its final part is completed from the germline J gene. The chain couples TRBV19 to TRBJ2-6; the match to TRBD1 covers 7 bases. With 5 bases clipped from V and 0 bases from J, the junction kept 7 bases outside the gene matches. The CDR3 has 17 amino acids. Germline assignment: CDR1 LNHDA and CDR2 SQIVND (reference sequence). CDR3 region: CASSARGLSSGANVLTF. CDR3 bases read: TGTGCCAGTAGTGCGAGGGGGCTTAGCTCTGGGGCCAACGTC.